This T cell receptor (beta chain) was found in a study of T cell responses to AZD1222 COVID-19 vaccine. CDR3 size: 17 residues. Per the germline V gene, CDR1 is SGHRS and CDR2 is YFSETQ. Trimming left V 0 bases short and J 1 base short, with 16 bases between. Measured with immunoSEQ multiplex PCR; TCRdb has only the in-frame clones, and not every one. The top ten clones hold approximately 1.6% of a sample with under 150,000 clones, 75% to 90% of them seen once. The TCR sequence derives from an adult who received the AZD1222 COVID-19 vaccine. The material sequenced was peripheral blood, taken 28 days after the second AZD1222 dose. The chain carries TRBV5-1 and TRBJ1-1; D remains ambiguous. The CDR3 protein is CASSLGAGLRQNTEAFF. Here the CDR3 DNA reads TGCGCCAGCAGCTTGGGGGCAGGATTGAGGCAGAACACTGAAGCTTTCTTT.